A selection of T cell receptor beta chains follows, all from one sample in a study of persistence of HIV-infected CD4 T cells. Generated by immunoSEQ multiplex PCR, the TCRdb table keeps only in-frame clones and is missing some. The sample records about 36,000 clones, roughly 84% being singletons. No antigen has been assigned to these receptors. The sample in question was cultured CD4+ T cells from PBMCs, obtained from a patient who received antiretroviral therapy. The receptors stem from an adult with HIV. The donor label of this sample is uncertain. Both conserved end residues are part of each CDR3. The D gene is left open where the match is weak. Expanded clones are given a class, and other clones once, few, many or no size at all.

>TRBJ1-1|NA|TRBD1|TRBV5-4
CASSPDREGANTEAFF
TGTGCCAGCAGCCCCGACAGGGAAGGGGCGAACACTGAAGCTTTCTTT
>TRBJ1-2|few|NA|TRBV6-6
CASSYSPLRGAYGYTF
TGTGCCAGCAGTTACTCGCCACTTCGGGGGGCCTATGGCTACACCTTC
>TRBJ1-1|NA|NA|TRBV3-1/TRBV3-2
CASSQGRNTEAFF
TGTGCCAGCAGCCAAGGACGGAACACTGAAGCTTTCTTT
>TRBJ1-5|NA|NA|TRBV16
CASSLQREGNQPQHF
TGTGCCAGTTCCTTACAGCGAGAGGGCAATCAGCCCCAGCATTTT
>TRBJ1-6|NA|NA|TRBV9
CASSVDRNSPLHF
TGTGCCAGCAGCGTAGACAGGAATTCACCCCTCCACTTT
>TRBJ2-3|NA|NA|TRBV4-2
CASSQGGAKDTQYF
TGTGCCAGCAGCCAAGGCGGGGCGAAAGATACGCAGTATTTT
>TRBJ2-7|NA|NA|TRBV28
CASSQQGNEQYF
TGTGCCAGCAGCCAACAGGGTAACGAGCAGTACTTC
>TRBJ1-2|few|NA|TRBV6-5
CASSLGGDYGYTF
TGTGCCAGCAGCCTCGGGGGTGACTATGGCTACACCTTC
>TRBJ2-4|NA|NA|TRBV12-5
CASGLTSGAKNIQYF
TGTGCTAGTGGTTTGACCTCCGGGGCCAAAAACATTCAGTACTTC
>TRBJ1-2|NA|TRBD1|TRBV28
CASSPLGTGAIFNYGYTF
TGTGCCAGCAGCCCCCTCGGGACAGGGGCGATCTTTAACTATGGCTACACCTTC
>TRBJ1-6|few|NA|TRBV5-1
CASSQEGGNSPLHF
TGCGCCAGCAGCCAGGAAGGGGGTAATTCACCCCTCCACTTT
>TRBJ1-6|once|NA|TRBV9
CASSTGPDSYNSPLHF
TGTGCCAGCAGCACCGGGCCAGATTCTTATAATTCACCCCTCCACTTT
>TRBJ1-1|NA|TRBD1|TRBV6-1
CASSWDRAGTEAFF
TGTGCCAGCAGCTGGGACAGGGCCGGGACTGAAGCTTTCTTT
>TRBJ1-3|few|NA|TRBV19
CATHHRHSGNTIYF
TGTGCCACCCACCATCGCCACTCTGGAAACACCATATATTTT
>TRBJ1-2|NA|TRBD1|TRBV6-6
CASRARTGVFGYTF
TGTGCCAGCAGGGCAAGGACAGGGGTATTTGGCTACACCTTC
>TRBJ1-4|NA|NA|TRBV12-5
CASGFGQGREKLFF
TGTGCTAGTGGTTTCGGGCAGGGGAGGGAAAAACTGTTTTTT
>TRBJ2-7|NA|NA|TRBV7-8
CASSSRFNHEQYF
TGTGCCAGCAGCTCGCGTTTCAACCACGAGCAGTACTTC
>TRBJ2-3|once|NA|TRBV10-2
CASLDGTTFTDTQYF
TGCGCCAGCCTTGATGGGACCACTTTCACAGATACGCAGTATTTT
>TRBJ2-7|NA|TRBD2|TRBV5-1
CASSLLAGGEQYF
TGCGCCAGCAGCTTGTTGGCGGGGGGCGAGCAGTACTTC
>TRBJ1-6|NA|NA|TRBV6-6
CASSYRLYNSPLHF
TGTGCCAGCAGTTACCGATTATATAATTCACCCCTCCACTTT
>TRBJ2-3|NA|TRBD2|TRBV2
CADTLTSGGADTQYF
TGTGCCGACACCCTTACTAGCGGGGGGGCAGATACGCAGTATTTT
>TRBJ2-1|NA|NA|TRBV2
CASSAINEQFF
TGTGCCAGCAGTGCCATAAATGAGCAGTTCTTC
>TRBJ2-7|NA|NA|TRBV4-2
CASSPRGSYEQYF
TGTGCCAGCAGCCCCCGGGGCTCCTACGAGCAGTACTTC
>TRBJ1-6|NA|TRBD1|TRBV25-1
CASSPPGQGLPLHF
TGTGCCAGCAGTCCGCCGGGACAGGGTTTACCCCTCCACTTT
>TRBJ1-2|NA|TRBD1|TRBV28
CASRTGTGNYGYTF
TGTGCCAGCAGGACCGGGACAGGGAACTATGGCTACACCTTC
>TRBJ2-2|NA|TRBD1|TRBV10-2
CASTHIGQGRDTGELFF
TGCGCCAGCACCCATATTGGACAGGGGAGAGACACCGGGGAGCTGTTTTTT
>TRBJ1-6|few|NA|TRBV28
CASSSGDKPTPLHF
TGTGCCAGCAGTTCGGGGGACAAACCAACACCCCTCCACTTT
>TRBJ1-2|NA|NA|TRBV5-4
CASSSGIQNYGYTF
TGTGCCAGCAGCTCTGGGATACAAAACTATGGCTACACCTTC